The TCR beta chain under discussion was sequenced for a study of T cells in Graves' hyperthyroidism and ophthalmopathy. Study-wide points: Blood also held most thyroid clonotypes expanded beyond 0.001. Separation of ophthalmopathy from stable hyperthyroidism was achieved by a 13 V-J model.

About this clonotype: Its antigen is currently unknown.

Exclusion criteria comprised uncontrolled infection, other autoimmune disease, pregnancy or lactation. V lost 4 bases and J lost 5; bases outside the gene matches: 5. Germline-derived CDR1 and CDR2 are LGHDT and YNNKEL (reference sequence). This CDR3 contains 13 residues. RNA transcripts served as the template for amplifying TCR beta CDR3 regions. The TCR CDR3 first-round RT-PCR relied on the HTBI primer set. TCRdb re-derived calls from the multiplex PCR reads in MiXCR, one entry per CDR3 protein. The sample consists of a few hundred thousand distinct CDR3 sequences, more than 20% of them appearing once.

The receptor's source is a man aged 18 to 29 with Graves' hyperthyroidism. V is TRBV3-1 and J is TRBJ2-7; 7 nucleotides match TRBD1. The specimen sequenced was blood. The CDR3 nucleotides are TGTGCCAGCAGCCTGGGACAGTGGAACGAGCAGTACTTC. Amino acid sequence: CASSLGQWNEQYF.